The rows below give T cell receptor beta chains drawn from one sample of a study of OX40 agonist ivuxolimab in advanced cancers. Here immunoSEQ multiplex PCR was the method, and the copy in TCRdb shows in-frame clones only, minus some. The repertoire holds about 84,000 clones, with over 85% as singletons. Source: CD4+ or CD8+ T cells sorted from blood, taken in a trial of the OX40 agonist ivuxolimab. These receptors all stem from an adult with an advanced solid tumor such as melanoma, head and neck, liver or kidney cancer. Both conserved end residues are part of each CDR3. A D gene is named only where the DNA matches it firmly. A clone size is listed for some rows: how often the clone was seen (once, few, many), or a class if it is expanded.

CDR3nt | CDR3aa | d_gene | abundance | j_gene | v_gene
TGTGCCAGCAGCTTAGCCCCCTTGGGACTAGCGGGAGGTGTAGGAAGCGAGCAGTACTTC | CASSLAPLGLAGGVGSEQYF | TRBD2 | once | TRBJ2-7 | TRBV7-2
TGTGCCAGCAGCTCCTACCGGGACAGTCTTGGTAGGGAGCTGTTTTTT | CASSSYRDSLGRELFF | TRBD1 | NA | TRBJ2-2 | TRBV11-3
TGTGCCAGCAGCCCCGCTCCGCTAGCGGGAGTCGGGGAGCTGTTTTTT | CASSPAPLAGVGELFF | TRBD2 | NA | TRBJ2-2 | TRBV11-2
TGTGCCAGCAGCTCCCTAGGGTTCTCCTACGAGCAGTACTTC | CASSSLGFSYEQYF | NA | NA | TRBJ2-7 | TRBV7-9
TGTGCCAGCAGTCCCCGGGTGGCCGTCACAACTAATGAAAAACTGTTTTTT | CASSPRVAVTTNEKLFF | NA | NA | TRBJ1-4 | TRBV25-1
TGTGCCAGCAGCACCACGACAGGGTACGAGCAGTACTTC | CASSTTTGYEQYF | TRBD1 | NA | TRBJ2-7 | TRBV7-9
TGTGCCAGTAGTATAGATCGAACAGAAGACACCGGGGAGCTGTTTTTT | CASSIDRTEDTGELFF | NA | NA | TRBJ2-2 | TRBV19
TGCGCCAGCAGCCTCGTGGAGACACCCACTAACTATGGCTACACCTTC | CASSLVETPTNYGYTF | NA | NA | TRBJ1-2 | TRBV4-1
TGCGCCAGCAGCCAGCCTGGGATGACAGATGAAAAACTGTTTTTT | CASSQPGMTDEKLFF | NA | NA | TRBJ1-4 | TRBV4-3
TGTGCCAGCAGCTTCTCGGCCGCCTACGAGCAGTACTTC | CASSFSAAYEQYF | NA | once | TRBJ2-7 | TRBV11-2
TGTGCTAGCAGCTTAGCCGGAACCTACAATGAGCAGTTCTTC | CASSLAGTYNEQFF | NA | once | TRBJ2-1 | TRBV7-7
TGTGCCAGCAGTTTATTTCAGGGGCAAGAGACCCAGTACTTC | CASSLFQGQETQYF | NA | NA | TRBJ2-5 | TRBV28
TGTGCCAGCAGCCCGGTGACTAGCGGGAGATGGTCCTACAATGAGCAGTTCTTC | CASSPVTSGRWSYNEQFF | TRBD2 | NA | TRBJ2-1 | TRBV7-9
TGTGCCAGCAGCTTAAAGGCGGGAGGGCAGTTCTTC | CASSLKAGGQFF | TRBD2 | once | TRBJ2-1 | TRBV7-9
TGTGCCAGCAGCTCAGGACTAGGAGGCCACGAGCAGTACTTC | CASSSGLGGHEQYF | TRBD2 | few | TRBJ2-7 | TRBV11-1
TGTGCCAGCAGTGGGTCAAGCGGGACCACAGATACGCAGTATTTT | CASSGSSGTTDTQYF | TRBD2 | NA | TRBJ2-3 | TRBV25-1
TGCGCCAGCAGCCAAGCGGTCGTTAGGGGAGCCACAGATACGCAGTATTTT | CASSQAVVRGATDTQYF | NA | NA | TRBJ2-3 | TRBV4-3
TGTGCCAGCAGCTCTACCTGGAGCGGCTACAATGAGCAGTTCTTC | CASSSTWSGYNEQFF | NA | NA | TRBJ2-1 | TRBV14
TGTGCCAGCAGCCCTACTAGTAATGAGCAGTTCTTC | CASSPTSNEQFF | NA | NA | TRBJ2-1 | TRBV7-2
TGTGCCAGCAGCGACGCCGTGGATAGCTCCTACGAGCAGTACTTC | CASSDAVDSSYEQYF | NA | NA | TRBJ2-7 | TRBV9
TGTGCCAGCACCGCCCCACTAGGAACCACAGATACGCAGTATTTT | CASTAPLGTTDTQYF | NA | NA | TRBJ2-3 | TRBV9
TGTGCCAGCAGCCCCATTACCGGTGGGGCCAACGTCCTGACTTTC | CASSPITGGANVLTF | NA | NA | TRBJ2-6 | TRBV11-3
TGCAGCGTTTTCGGCGGATTCTTCACAGATACGCAGTATTTT | CSVFGGFFTDTQYF | NA | once | TRBJ2-3 | TRBV29-1
TGTGCCATCAGTGATTCGGACGGCTATGGCTACACCTTC | CAISDSDGYGYTF | NA | few | TRBJ1-2 | TRBV10-3
TGTGCCAGCGGACCTGACAGGGGCAATCAGCCCCAGCATTTT | CASGPDRGNQPQHF | TRBD1 | NA | TRBJ1-5 | TRBV27
TGTGCCAGCAGCTTAGGGTACAGCTATGGCTACACCTTC | CASSLGYSYGYTF | NA | NA | TRBJ1-2 | TRBV7-6
TGTGCCAGCAGCCCCGATCCCGGGACGGGCTACACCTTC | CASSPDPGTGYTF | NA | NA | TRBJ1-2 | TRBV11-3
TGTGCCAGCAGCTATCCCGACGGATCGAACACTGAAGCTTTCTTT | CASSYPDGSNTEAFF | NA | NA | TRBJ1-1 | TRBV7-9
TGTGCCAGCAGCGGCGGACTGAATGAGCAGTTCTTC | CASSGGLNEQFF | NA | NA | TRBJ2-1 | TRBV5-4
TGTGCCAGCAGTTCTGGACTAGCGGGAGAGAACTCCTACGAGCAGTACTTC | CASSSGLAGENSYEQYF | TRBD2 | NA | TRBJ2-7 | TRBV27
TGTGCCACCTGGGACGTTTCCTACGAGCAGTACTTC | CATWDVSYEQYF | NA | NA | TRBJ2-7 | TRBV28
TGTGCCAGCAGCCCTAAGGGGGAGGAGGAGACAGATACGCAGTATTTT | CASSPKGEEETDTQYF | NA | NA | TRBJ2-3 | TRBV13
TGTGCCAGCAGTGAAGGGGTAGTAAACCCGCTCTACGAGCAGTACTTC | CASSEGVVNPLYEQYF | NA | NA | TRBJ2-7 | TRBV6-1
TGTGCCAGCAGCGAACCCCTCGGGGTGGAAGAGACCCAGTACTTC | CASSEPLGVEETQYF | NA | NA | TRBJ2-5 | TRBV7-9
TGTGCCAGCAGCTTAGGACAGGGTCCCATGTACTTC | CASSLGQGPMYF | TRBD1 | NA | TRBJ2-7 | TRBV7-9
TGTGCCAGCAGCGTTACAGGGTACGGGGAGCTGTTTTTT | CASSVTGYGELFF | NA | NA | TRBJ2-2 | TRBV9
TGTGCCAGCAGCTTCGGGGTTAGCGGCCAAGAGACCCAGTACTTC | CASSFGVSGQETQYF | NA | NA | TRBJ2-5 | TRBV11-2
TGCGCCAGCAGCGCCGGACAAGCGAACACTGAAGCTTTCTTT | CASSAGQANTEAFF | NA | NA | TRBJ1-1 | TRBV5-1
TGTGCCAGCAGACGCGAGGGGGGGGAGAGGGACTACAATGAGCAGTTCTTC | CASRREGGERDYNEQFF | NA | NA | TRBJ2-1 | TRBV28
TGCGCCAGCAGCCAAGCCCAGGGGTACTACGAGCAGTACTTC | CASSQAQGYYEQYF | NA | NA | TRBJ2-7 | TRBV4-3
TGTGCCAGCAGTTCCGGACCTACCTACGAGCAGTACTTC | CASSSGPTYEQYF | NA | NA | TRBJ2-7 | TRBV6-5
TGTGCCAGCAGCGCCGGGACAGGGGCTTTTCCCCAGTACTTC | CASSAGTGAFPQYF | TRBD1 | once | TRBJ2-7 | TRBV9
TGCGCCAGCAGCGGGTCGTACGTTCTAGCGGGAGGGGGTAATGAGCAGTTCTTC | CASSGSYVLAGGGNEQFF | TRBD2 | NA | TRBJ2-1 | TRBV10-1
TGTGCCAGCAGCTCCGGAGGGGGTCAAGAGACCCAGTACTTC | CASSSGGGQETQYF | NA | NA | TRBJ2-5 | TRBV5-5
TGTGCCAGCGCTAGGACAGGGGTCTCCTACGAGCAGTACTTC | CASARTGVSYEQYF | TRBD1 | NA | TRBJ2-7 | TRBV9